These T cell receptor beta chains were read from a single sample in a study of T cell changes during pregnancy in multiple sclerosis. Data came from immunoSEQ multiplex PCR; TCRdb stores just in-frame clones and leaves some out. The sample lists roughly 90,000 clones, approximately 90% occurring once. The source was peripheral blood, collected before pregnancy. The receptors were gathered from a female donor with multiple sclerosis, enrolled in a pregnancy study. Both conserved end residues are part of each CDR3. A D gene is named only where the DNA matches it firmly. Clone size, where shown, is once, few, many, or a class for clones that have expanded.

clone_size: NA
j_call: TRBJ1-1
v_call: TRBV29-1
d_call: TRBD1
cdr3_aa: CSVGTGSNTEAFF
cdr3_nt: TGCAGCGTGGGGACAGGGTCTAACACTGAAGCTTTCTTT

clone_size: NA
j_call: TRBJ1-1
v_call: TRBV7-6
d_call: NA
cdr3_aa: CASSLATDMNTEAFF
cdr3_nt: TGTGCCAGCAGCTTAGCTACAGACATGAACACTGAAGCTTTCTTT

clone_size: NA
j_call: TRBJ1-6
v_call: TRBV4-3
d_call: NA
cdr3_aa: CASSQELGTYNSPLHF
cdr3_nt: TGCGCCAGCAGCCAAGAATTAGGGACATATAATTCACCCCTCCACTTT

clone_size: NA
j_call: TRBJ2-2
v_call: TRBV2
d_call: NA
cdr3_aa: CASTQDRNTGELFF
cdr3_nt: TGTGCCAGCACCCAGGACAGGAACACCGGGGAGCTGTTTTTT

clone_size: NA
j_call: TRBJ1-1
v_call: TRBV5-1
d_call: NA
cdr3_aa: CASSPRGDNTEAFF
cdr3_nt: TGCGCCAGCAGCCCCCGGGGGGATAACACTGAAGCTTTCTTT

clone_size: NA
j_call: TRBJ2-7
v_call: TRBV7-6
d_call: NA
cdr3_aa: CASSSWTNSYEQYF
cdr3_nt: TGTGCCAGCAGCTCCTGGACTAACTCCTACGAGCAGTACTTC

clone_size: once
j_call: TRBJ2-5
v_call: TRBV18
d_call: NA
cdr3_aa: CASSPRTPEGTQYF
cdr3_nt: TGTGCCAGCTCACCACGGACTCCTGAGGGGACCCAGTACTTC

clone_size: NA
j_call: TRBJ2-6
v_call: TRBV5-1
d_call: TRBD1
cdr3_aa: CASSLGPGQVYPGANVLTF
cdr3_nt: TGCGCCAGCAGCTTGGGGCCGGGACAGGTATATCCTGGGGCCAACGTCCTGACTTTC

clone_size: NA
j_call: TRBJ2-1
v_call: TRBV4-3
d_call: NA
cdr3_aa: CASSQERVNNEQFF
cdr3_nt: TGCGCCAGCAGCCAAGAGAGAGTGAACAATGAGCAGTTCTTC

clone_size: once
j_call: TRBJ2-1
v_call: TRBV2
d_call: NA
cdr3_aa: CASSGDTSRGNEQFF
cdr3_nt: TGTGCCAGCAGTGGGGACACCTCGAGGGGCAATGAGCAGTTCTTC

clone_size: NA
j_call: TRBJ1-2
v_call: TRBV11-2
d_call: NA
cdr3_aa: CASSYRQAGYTF
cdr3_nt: TGTGCCAGCAGCTATCGACAGGCGGGCTACACCTTC

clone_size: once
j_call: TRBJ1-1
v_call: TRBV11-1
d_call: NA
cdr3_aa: CASSLARLRGIGTEAFF
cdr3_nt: TGTGCCAGCAGCTTAGCGAGATTGCGGGGCATTGGCACTGAAGCTTTCTTT

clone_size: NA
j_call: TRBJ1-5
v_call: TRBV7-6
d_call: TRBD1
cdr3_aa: CASSLEDRGRNQPQHF
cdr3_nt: TGTGCCAGCAGCTTAGAGGACAGGGGTCGCAATCAGCCCCAGCATTTT

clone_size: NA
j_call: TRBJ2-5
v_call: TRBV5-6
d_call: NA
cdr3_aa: CASSSRGAQTQYF
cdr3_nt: TGTGCCAGCAGCTCCCGGGGGGCGCAGACCCAGTACTTC

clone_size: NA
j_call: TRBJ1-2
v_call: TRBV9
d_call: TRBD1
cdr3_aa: CASSSQGVVAYGYTF
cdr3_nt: TGTGCCAGCAGTTCTCAGGGGGTGGTAGCCTATGGCTACACCTTC

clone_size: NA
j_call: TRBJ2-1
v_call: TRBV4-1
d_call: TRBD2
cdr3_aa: CASSQETASGGAIPYNEQFF
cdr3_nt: TGCGCCAGCAGCCAAGAGACGGCTAGCGGGGGGGCCATTCCCTACAATGAGCAGTTCTTC

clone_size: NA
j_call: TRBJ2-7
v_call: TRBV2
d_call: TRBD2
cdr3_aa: CASRYGGANSYEQYF
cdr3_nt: TGTGCCAGCAGGTACGGGGGGGCAAACTCCTACGAGCAGTACTTC

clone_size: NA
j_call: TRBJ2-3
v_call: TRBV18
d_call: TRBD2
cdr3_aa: CASSPTSGSTDTQYF
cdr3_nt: TGTGCCAGCTCACCAACTAGCGGCAGCACAGATACGCAGTATTTT

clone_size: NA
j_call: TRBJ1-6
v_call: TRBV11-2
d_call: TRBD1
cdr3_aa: CASSYSTGVISPLHF
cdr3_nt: TGTGCCAGCAGCTATTCGACAGGGGTTATTTCACCCCTCCACTTT

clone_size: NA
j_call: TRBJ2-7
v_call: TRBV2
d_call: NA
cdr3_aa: CASRPGQSYEQYF
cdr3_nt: TGTGCCAGCAGACCGGGACAATCCTACGAGCAGTACTTC

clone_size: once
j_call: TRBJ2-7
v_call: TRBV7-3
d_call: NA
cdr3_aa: CASSLTGAKSYEQYF
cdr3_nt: TGTGCCAGCAGCCTAACAGGAGCAAAGTCCTACGAGCAGTACTTC

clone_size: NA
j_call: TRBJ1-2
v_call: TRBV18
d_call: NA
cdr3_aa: CASSPDSPTYGYTF
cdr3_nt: TGTGCCAGCTCACCGGACAGCCCTACCTATGGCTACACCTTC